This record looks at one T cell receptor (beta chain) sequence and its context. Its antigen is unknown. The source of the sample is a study of shared clonotypes between healthy human individuals. Whole-study findings and limits: Compared with clonotypes that all four donors shared, non-shared clonotypes had lower generation probabilities.

The length of the CDR3 is 13 residues. In germline, CDR1 is MNHEY, CDR2 SVGAGI. Trimming took 6 bases from V and 7 from J, leaving 15 bases between them. It was at deep level that the assay was run. Method: immunoSEQ multiplex PCR; TCRdb's copy keeps in-frame clones and lacks some. The sample gives a few million clones, around 93% of which show up once; about 1.7% is in the top ten. In the naive CD8 group, cells lacked CD45RO and were positively selected for CCR7, so terminally differentiated effector memory CD45RA+ cells were left out. The rearrangement joins TRBV6-5 to TRBJ1-2; D might be TRBD1 (6 bases). The source material was naive CD8+ T cells from PBMCs. The TCR originated in a man aged 18 to 30 in good health. Some clones in this sample may be carry-over from other donors' samples. CDR3 in DNA: TGTGCCAGCAGAGACCACAGGGTTGGTGGCTACACCTTC. It specifies CASRDHRVGGYTF.